What follows is one TCR beta chain and its context. CDR1 and CDR2 (germline): MNHNY, SVGAGI (reference sequence). V lost 6 bases, J lost 0 bases, and 10 bases lay in between. There are 14 residues in the CDR3. Measured with immunoSEQ multiplex PCR; TCRdb has only the in-frame clones, and not every one. The data show about 89,000 clones, with about 90% seen just once and less than 2.5% held by the top ten. This sample is part of a study of T cell changes during pregnancy in multiple sclerosis. The sequencing used peripheral blood, collected after pregnancy. V gene TRBV6-6 combines with J gene TRBJ2-3; perhaps TRBD2 as D (6 bases). This TCR came from a female donor in good health, enrolled as a control in a pregnancy study. DNA of the CDR3: TGTGCCAGCAGATCGGGGACTAGCACAGATACGCAGTATTTT. Encoded protein: CASRSGTSTDTQYF.